Included here is one T cell receptor beta chain sequence, with context. Antigen: not known. The data are from a study of T cells in tuberculosis. Turning to the study itself: T cells were selected with CD1B tetramers loaded with glucose monomycolate.

Unsorted cryopreserved PBMC were sequenced, averaging roughly 100,000 T cells per clinical donor. The germline V gene encodes CDR1 MNHNY and CDR2 SVGAGI (reference sequence). The ends were cut back, 6 bases at V and 3 bases at J, with 8 bases in the middle. CDR3 length equals 13 residues. The assay was immunoSEQ multiplex PCR, and TCRdb's table has in-frame clones only and misses some. The table lists roughly 34,000 clones, around 93% of them singletons. Whole-study findings and limits: Smaller alpha distances in active tuberculosis partly reflected shorter CDR3-alpha lengths.

The chain combines TRBV6-6 with TRBJ1-4; D ambiguous. The sequenced material came from PBMCs. The sequence derives from a donor aged 10-35 years with latent tuberculosis or without tuberculosis infection. Some clones in this sample may be carry-over from other donors' samples. The CDR3 region has the DNA TGTGCCAGCAGGGGCAGTCCTAATGAAAAACTGTTTTTT. This sequence encodes CASRGSPNEKLFF.